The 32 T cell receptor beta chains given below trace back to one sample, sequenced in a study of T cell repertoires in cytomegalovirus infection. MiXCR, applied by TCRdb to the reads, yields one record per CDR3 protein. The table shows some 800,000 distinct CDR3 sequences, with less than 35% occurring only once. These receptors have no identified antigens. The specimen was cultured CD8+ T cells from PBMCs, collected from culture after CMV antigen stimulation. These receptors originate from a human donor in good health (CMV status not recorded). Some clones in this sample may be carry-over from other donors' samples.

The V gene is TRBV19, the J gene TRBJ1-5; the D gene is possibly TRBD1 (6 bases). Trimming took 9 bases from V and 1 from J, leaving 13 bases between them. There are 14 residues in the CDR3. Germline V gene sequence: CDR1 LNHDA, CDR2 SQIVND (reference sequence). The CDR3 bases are TGTGCCAGCCTCGGGGGCTTGAGCAATCAGCCCCAGCATTTT. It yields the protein CASLGGLSNQPQHF.

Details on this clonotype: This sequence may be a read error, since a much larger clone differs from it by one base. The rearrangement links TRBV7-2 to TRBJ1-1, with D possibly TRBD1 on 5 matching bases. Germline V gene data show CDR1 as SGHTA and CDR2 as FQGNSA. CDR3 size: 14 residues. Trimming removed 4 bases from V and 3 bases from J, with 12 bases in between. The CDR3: CASSSTEEYTEAFF. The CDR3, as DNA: TGTGCCAGCAGCTCGACAGAGGAGTACACTGAAGCTTTCTTT.

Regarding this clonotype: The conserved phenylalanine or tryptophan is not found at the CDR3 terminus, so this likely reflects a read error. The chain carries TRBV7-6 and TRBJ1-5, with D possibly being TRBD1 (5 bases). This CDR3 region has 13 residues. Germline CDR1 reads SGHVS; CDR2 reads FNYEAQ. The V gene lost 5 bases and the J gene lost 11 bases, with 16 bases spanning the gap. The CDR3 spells CASSRITGQSQHS. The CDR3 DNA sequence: TGTGCCAGCAGCCGTATTACGGGGCAGTCCCAGCATTCT.

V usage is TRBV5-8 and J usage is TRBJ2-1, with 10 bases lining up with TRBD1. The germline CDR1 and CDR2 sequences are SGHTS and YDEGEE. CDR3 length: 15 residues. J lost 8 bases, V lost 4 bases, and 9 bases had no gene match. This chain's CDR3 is CASSLDRGLGDEQFF. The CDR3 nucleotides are TGTGCCAGCAGCCTAGACAGGGGGCTTGGGGATGAGCAGTTCTTC.

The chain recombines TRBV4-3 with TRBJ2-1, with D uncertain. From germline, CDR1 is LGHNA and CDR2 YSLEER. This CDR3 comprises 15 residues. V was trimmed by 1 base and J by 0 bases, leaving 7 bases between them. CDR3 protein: CASSQVASSYNEQFF. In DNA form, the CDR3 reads TGCGCCAGCAGCCAAGTGGCGAGCTCCTACAATGAGCAGTTCTTC.

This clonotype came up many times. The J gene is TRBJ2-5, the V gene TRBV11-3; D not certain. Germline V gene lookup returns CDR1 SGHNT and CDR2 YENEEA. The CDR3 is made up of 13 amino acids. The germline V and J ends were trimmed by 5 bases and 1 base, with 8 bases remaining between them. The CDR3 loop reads CASSPRTQETQYF. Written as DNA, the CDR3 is TGTGCCAGCAGCCCACGTACCCAAGAGACCCAGTACTTC. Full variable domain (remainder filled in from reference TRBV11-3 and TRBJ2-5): EAGVVQSPRYKIIEKKQPVAFWCNPISGHNTLYWYLQNLGQGPELLIRYENEEAVDDSQLPKDRFSAERLKGVDSTLKIQPAELGDSAVYLCASSPRTQETQYFGPGTRLLVL.

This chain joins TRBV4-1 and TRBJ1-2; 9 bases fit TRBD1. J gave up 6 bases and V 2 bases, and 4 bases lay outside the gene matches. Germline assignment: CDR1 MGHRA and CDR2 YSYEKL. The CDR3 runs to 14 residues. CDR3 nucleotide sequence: TGCGCCAGCAGCCAAAACAGGGGGCGCGATGGCTACACCTTC. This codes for CASSQNRGRDGYTF.

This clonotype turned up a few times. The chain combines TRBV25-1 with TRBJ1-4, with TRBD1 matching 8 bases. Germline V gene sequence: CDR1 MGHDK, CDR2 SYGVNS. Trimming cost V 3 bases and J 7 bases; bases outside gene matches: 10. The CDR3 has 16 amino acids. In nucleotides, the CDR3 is TGTGCCAGCAGTGACCTCCTGACAGGGGTCGGTGAAAAACTGTTTTTT. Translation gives CASSDLLTGVGEKLFF. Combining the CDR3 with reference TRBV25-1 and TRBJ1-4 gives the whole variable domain EADIYQTPRYLVIGTGKKITLECSQTMGHDKMYWYQQDPGMELHLIHYSYGVNSTEKGDLSSESTVSRIRTEHFPLTLESARPSHTSQYLCASSDLLTGVGEKLFFGSGTQLSVL.

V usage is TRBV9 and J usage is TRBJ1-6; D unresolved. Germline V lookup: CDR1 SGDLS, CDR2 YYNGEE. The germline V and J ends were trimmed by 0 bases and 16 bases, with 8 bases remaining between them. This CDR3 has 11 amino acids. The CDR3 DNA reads TGTGCCAGCAGCGTAGGGGAGAAACTCCACTTT. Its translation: CASSVGEKLHF.

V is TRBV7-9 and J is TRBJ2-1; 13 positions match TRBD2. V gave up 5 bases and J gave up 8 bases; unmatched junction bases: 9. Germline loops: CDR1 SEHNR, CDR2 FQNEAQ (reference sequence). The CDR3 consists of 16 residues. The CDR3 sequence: CASSRPLAGGKDEQFF. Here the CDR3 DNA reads TGTGCCAGCAGCCGCCCACTAGCGGGGGGGAAGGATGAGCAGTTCTTC. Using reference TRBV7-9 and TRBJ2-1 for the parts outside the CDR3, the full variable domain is DTGVSQNPRHKITKRGQNVTFRCDPISEHNRLYWYRQTLGQGPEFLTYFQNEAQLEKSRLLSDRFSAERPKGSFSTLEIQRTEQGDSAMYLCASSRPLAGGKDEQFFGPGTRLTVL.

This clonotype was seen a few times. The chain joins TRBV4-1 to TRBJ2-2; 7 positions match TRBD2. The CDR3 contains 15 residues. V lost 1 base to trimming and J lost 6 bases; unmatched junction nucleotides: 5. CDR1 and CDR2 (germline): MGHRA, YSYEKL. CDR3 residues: CASSQAQRGPGELFF. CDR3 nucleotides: TGCGCCAGCAGCCAAGCTCAGCGGGGACCCGGGGAGCTGTTTTTT.

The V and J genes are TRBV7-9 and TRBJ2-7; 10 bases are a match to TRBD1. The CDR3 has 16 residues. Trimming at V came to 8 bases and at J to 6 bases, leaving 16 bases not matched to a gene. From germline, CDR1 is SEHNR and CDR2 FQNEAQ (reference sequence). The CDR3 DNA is TGTGCCAGCGAGACTTCCGGGACAGGGGCCCTCTGCGAGCAGTACTTC. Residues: CASETSGTGALCEQYF.

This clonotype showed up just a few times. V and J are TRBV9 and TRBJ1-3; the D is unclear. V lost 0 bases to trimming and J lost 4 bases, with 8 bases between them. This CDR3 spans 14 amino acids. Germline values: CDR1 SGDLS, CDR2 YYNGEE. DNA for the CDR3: TGTGCCAGCAGCGTAGCAGCACAAGGAAACACCATATATTTT. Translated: CASSVAAQGNTIYF.

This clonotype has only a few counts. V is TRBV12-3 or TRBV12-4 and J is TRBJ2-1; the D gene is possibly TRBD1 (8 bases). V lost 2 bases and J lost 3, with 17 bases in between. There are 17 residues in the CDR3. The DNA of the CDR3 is TGTGCCAGCAGTTTAAGGGGGGGCAGGGGGCTCTACAATGAGCAGTTCTTC. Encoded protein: CASSLRGGRGLYNEQFF.

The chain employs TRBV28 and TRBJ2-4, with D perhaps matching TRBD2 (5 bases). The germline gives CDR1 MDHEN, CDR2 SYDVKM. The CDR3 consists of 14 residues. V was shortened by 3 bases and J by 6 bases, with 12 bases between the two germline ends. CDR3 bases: TGTGCCAGCAGTTTCGGGGAAGACGGAAACATTCAGTACTTC. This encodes CASSFGEDGNIQYF.

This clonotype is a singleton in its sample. The CDR3 region is CASSQERVSGNTIYF. CDR3 DNA sequence: TGCGCCAGCAGCCAGGAGAGGGTCTCTGGAAACACCATATATTTT. The chain couples TRBV4-3 to TRBJ1-3; no clear D. This CDR3 contains 15 residues. In germline, CDR1 is LGHNA, CDR2 YSLEER. V was pared by 3 bases and J by 0 bases, with 9 bases between.

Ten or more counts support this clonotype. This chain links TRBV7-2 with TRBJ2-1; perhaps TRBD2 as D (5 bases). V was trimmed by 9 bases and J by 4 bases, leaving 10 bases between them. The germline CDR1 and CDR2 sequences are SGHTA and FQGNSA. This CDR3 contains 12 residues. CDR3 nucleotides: TGTGCCAGGGAGGACGAATACAATGAGCAGTTCTTC. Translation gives CAREDEYNEQFF.

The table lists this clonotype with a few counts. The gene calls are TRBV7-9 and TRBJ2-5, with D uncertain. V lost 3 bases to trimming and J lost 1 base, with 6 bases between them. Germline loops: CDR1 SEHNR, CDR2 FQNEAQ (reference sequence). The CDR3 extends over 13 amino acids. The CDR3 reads CASSFDPQETQYF. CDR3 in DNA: TGTGCCAGCAGCTTCGACCCCCAAGAGACCCAGTACTTC. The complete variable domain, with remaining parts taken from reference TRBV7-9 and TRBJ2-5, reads DTGVSQNPRHKITKRGQNVTFRCDPISEHNRLYWYRQTLGQGPEFLTYFQNEAQLEKSRLLSDRFSAERPKGSFSTLEIQRTEQGDSAMYLCASSFDPQETQYFGPGTRLLVL.

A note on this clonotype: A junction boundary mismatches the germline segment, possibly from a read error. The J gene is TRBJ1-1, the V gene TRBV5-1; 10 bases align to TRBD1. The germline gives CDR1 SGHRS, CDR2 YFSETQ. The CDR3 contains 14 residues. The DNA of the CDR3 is TGCGCCAACAGCTTGCGACAGGGGGCAACTGAAGCTTTCTTT. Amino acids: CANSLRQGATEAFF.

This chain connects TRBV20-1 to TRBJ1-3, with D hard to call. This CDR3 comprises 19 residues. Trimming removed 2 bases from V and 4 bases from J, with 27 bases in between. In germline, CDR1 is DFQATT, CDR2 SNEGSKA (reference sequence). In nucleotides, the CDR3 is TGCAGTGCTAGAACGACATCCGGGGAGCTCGGACGTAGAGGAAACACCATATATTTT. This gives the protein CSARTTSGELGRRGNTIYF.

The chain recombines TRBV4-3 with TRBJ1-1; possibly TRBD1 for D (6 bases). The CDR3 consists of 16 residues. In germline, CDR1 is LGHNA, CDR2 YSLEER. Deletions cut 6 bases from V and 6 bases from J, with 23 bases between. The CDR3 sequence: CASRITAGAALSEAFF. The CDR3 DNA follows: TGCGCCAGCAGAATAACCGCAGGGGCCGCCCTTTCTGAAGCTTTCTTT.

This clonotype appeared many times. CDR3 DNA: TGTGCCAGCAGCCCCGGGACTAGCGGGGGAGATACGCAGTATTTT. Translated, it gives CASSPGTSGGDTQYF. The J gene is TRBJ2-3, the V gene TRBV14; 14 bases fit TRBD2. Trimming cost V 4 bases and J 5 bases; bases outside gene matches: 2. The CDR3 has 15 residues. Per the germline V gene, CDR1 is SGHDN and CDR2 is FVKESK.

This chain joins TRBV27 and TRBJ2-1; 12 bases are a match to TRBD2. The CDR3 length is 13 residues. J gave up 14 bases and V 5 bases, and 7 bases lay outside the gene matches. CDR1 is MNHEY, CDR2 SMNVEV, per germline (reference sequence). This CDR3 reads CASSDPRTSGEFF. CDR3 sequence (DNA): TGTGCCAGCAGTGACCCCCGGACTAGCGGGGAGTTCTTC.

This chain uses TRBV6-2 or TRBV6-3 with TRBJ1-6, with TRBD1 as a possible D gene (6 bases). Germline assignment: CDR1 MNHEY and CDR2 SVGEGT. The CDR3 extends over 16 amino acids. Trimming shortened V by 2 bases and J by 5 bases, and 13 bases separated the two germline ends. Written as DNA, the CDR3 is TGTGCCAGCAGTTACCCCCCAGGGGCTGATAATTCACCCCTCCACTTT. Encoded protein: CASSYPPGADNSPLHF.

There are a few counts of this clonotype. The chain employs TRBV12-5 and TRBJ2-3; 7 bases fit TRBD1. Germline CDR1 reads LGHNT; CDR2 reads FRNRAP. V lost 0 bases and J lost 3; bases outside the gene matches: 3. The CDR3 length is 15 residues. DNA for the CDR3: TGTGCTAGTGGTTTGGTACAGGGGCGAACAGATACGCAGTATTTT. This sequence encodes CASGLVQGRTDTQYF.

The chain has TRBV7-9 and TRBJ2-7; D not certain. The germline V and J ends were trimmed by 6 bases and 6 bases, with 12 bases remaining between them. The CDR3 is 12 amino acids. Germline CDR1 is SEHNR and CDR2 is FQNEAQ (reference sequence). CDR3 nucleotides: TGTGCCAGCAGAAGACACCGTCCCGAGCAGTACGTC. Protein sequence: CASRRHRPEQYV.

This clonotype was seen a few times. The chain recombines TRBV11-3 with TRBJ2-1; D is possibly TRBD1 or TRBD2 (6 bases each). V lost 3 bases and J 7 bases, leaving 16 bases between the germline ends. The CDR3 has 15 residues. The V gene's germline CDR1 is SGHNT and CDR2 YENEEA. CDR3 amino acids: CASSLYSGAGNEQFF. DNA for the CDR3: TGTGCCAGCAGCTTGTACTCGGGGGCAGGGAATGAGCAGTTCTTC.

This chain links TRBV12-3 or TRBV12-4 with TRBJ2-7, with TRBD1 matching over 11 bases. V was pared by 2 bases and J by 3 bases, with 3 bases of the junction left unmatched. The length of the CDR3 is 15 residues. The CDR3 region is CASSLSGTGGYEQYF. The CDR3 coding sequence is TGTGCCAGCAGTTTAAGCGGGACAGGGGGCTACGAGCAGTACTTC.

The CDR3 protein is CASSLSQGFSDTQYF. CDR3 nucleotide sequence: TGTGCCAGCAGCCTCTCACAGGGTTTTTCAGATACGCAGTATTTT. V gene TRBV7-6 combines with J gene TRBJ2-3; TRBD1 is a possible D gene (6 bases). There are 15 residues in the CDR3. V was clipped by 5 bases and J by 4 bases, with 16 bases between them. Germline CDR1 reads SGHVS; CDR2 reads FNYEAQ.

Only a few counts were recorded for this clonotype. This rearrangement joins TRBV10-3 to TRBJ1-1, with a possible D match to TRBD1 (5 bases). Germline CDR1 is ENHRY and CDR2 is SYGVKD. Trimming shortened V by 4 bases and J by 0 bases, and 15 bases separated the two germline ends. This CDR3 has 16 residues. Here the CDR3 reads CAISGGSRGLNTEAFF. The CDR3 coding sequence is TGTGCCATCAGTGGGGGCAGCCGAGGCCTGAACACTGAAGCTTTCTTT.

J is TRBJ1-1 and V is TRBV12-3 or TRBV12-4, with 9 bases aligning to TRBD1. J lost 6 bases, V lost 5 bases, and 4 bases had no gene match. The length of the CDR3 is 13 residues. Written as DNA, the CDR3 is TGTGCCAGCAGTGGACAGGGGCGCGCTGAAGCTTTCTTT. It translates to CASSGQGRAEAFF.

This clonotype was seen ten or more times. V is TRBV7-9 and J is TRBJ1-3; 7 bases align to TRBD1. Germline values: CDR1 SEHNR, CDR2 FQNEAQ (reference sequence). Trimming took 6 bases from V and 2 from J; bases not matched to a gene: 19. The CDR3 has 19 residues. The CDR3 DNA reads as TGTGCCAGCAGTACATTCCCCGGGACAGCCTCGGGAACTGGAAACACCATATATTTT. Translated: CASSTFPGTASGTGNTIYF.